What follows is one T cell receptor (beta chain) and its context. These data belong to a study of blood T cell repertoires in COVID-19. Background on the study: COVID-19 samples collected from the United States, Italy and Spain covered acute and convalescent phases.

The CDR3 extends over 11 amino acids. V was pared by 0 bases and J by 7 bases, with 6 bases between. Germline-derived CDR1 and CDR2 are GTSNPN and SVGIG (reference sequence). Assay: immunoSEQ multiplex PCR; the TCRdb copy retains only in-frame clones and omits some. The sample lists hundreds of thousands of clones, around 89% occurring once. Material: PBMCs or T cells enriched from blood (not recorded which). The origin of this receptor is a man aged 35-49 years who had recovered from COVID-19. This chain connects TRBV30 to TRBJ1-2; D ambiguous. CDR3 sequence: CAWSVQLGYTF. The DNA of the CDR3 is TGTGCCTGGAGTGTACAGCTTGGCTACACCTTC.